These 31 T cell receptor beta chains originate from one sample sequenced in a study of T cells in Graves' hyperthyroidism and ophthalmopathy. It was RNA transcripts that yielded the amplified TCR beta CDR3 regions. The primer set for the first-round RT-PCR of the TCR CDR3 was HTBI. TCRdb reprocessed the multiplex PCR reads via MiXCR and lists one record per CDR3 protein. The data contain around 350,000 distinct CDR3 sequences, about 14% of them seen just once; the ten biggest clones take up around a fifth. Sequencing used blood. These receptors originate from a woman aged 30 to 39 with Graves' ophthalmopathy.

This clonotype came up many times. This sequence joins TRBV12-3 or TRBV12-4 and TRBJ2-2, with 8 bases that match TRBD2. V shed 0 bases and J 5 bases; nucleotides not matched to a gene: 2. The CDR3 is 15 amino acids. Here the CDR3 reads CASSLARGATGELFF. In DNA, the CDR3 is TGTGCCAGCAGTTTAGCGCGGGGGGCTACCGGGGAGCTGTTTTTT.

The rearrangement uses TRBV19 and TRBJ1-3, with D maybe TRBD1 (5 bases). Trimming shortened V by 4 bases and J by 4 bases, and 14 bases separated the two germline ends. Germline CDR1 LNHDA, CDR2 SQIVND (reference sequence). The CDR3 has 15 residues. The CDR3 loop reads CASSNTRDPGNTIYF. The CDR3 DNA reads as TGTGCCAGTAGTAACACCCGGGACCCAGGAAACACCATATATTTT. Based on the CDR3 plus reference TRBV19 and TRBJ1-3, the full variable domain is DGGITQSPKYLFRKEGQNVTLSCEQNLNHDAMYWYRQDPGQGLRLIYYSQIVNDFQKGDIAEGYSVSREKKESFPLTVTSAQKNPTAFYLCASSNTRDPGNTIYFGEGSWLTVV.

This clonotype was observed many times. The rearrangement links TRBV13 to TRBJ1-2, with 7 bases identical to TRBD1. The CDR3 is 14 amino acids. The V gene end was trimmed by 2 bases and the J gene end by 4 bases; junction bases not matched to a gene: 4. The germline CDR1 and CDR2 sequences are PRHDT and FYEKMQ (reference sequence). CDR3 sequence reads: CASSLTGAFYGYTF. The CDR3 DNA is TGTGCCAGCAGCTTAACAGGGGCCTTCTATGGCTACACCTTC.

This clonotype has more than one count but fewer than ten. V and J are TRBV2 and TRBJ2-2; D is ambiguous. The V gene's germline CDR1 is SNHLY and CDR2 FYNNEI. The CDR3 is made up of 15 amino acids. The germline V and J ends were trimmed by 7 bases and 2 bases, with 14 bases remaining between them. This CDR3 is CASNSDALNTGELFF. CDR3 coding DNA: TGTGCCAGCAACTCGGACGCCTTAAACACCGGGGAGCTGTTTTTT.

The CDR3 DNA sequence: TGTGCCAGCAGTGAAGGGGATCGGGGGCATAGGGACGAGCAGTACTTC. Its protein is CASSEGDRGHRDEQYF. The chain links TRBV11-1 to TRBJ2-7, with D perhaps assigned TRBD1 or TRBD2 (6 bases each). V was trimmed by 6 bases and J by 5 bases, leaving 23 bases between them. Germline CDR1 reads SGHAT; CDR2 reads FQDESV (reference sequence). This CDR3 comprises 16 residues.

Comment on this clonotype: This may be a read error, as it is one base from a much larger clone. This chain links TRBV27 with TRBJ1-2; 8 positions match TRBD1. In germline, CDR1 is MNHEY, CDR2 SMNVEV (reference sequence). This CDR3 is 16 amino acids long. J gave up 7 bases and V 5 bases, and 15 bases lay outside the gene matches. The CDR3 DNA is TGTGCCAGCAGTAGCCGGGACAGGAGTATTCCTGGTGGCTACACCTTC. This gives the protein CASSSRDRSIPGGYTF.

This clonotype was found many times. V gene TRBV15 combines with J gene TRBJ2-5; TRBD1 might be the D (7 bases). Trimming removed 1 base at V and 5 bases at J, with 17 bases between. CDR3 length equals 16 residues. Germline V lookup: CDR1 LNHNV, CDR2 YYDKDF (reference sequence). DNA for the CDR3: TGTGCCACCAGCAGAGGGGAACAGGGGCGGGACGAGACCCAGTACTTC. As protein: CATSRGEQGRDETQYF.

The table lists this clonotype with many counts. The chain combines TRBV6-5 with TRBJ1-1; unclear D gene. Trimming shortened V by 2 bases and J by 1 base, and 14 bases separated the two germline ends. The CDR3 spans 16 residues. In germline, CDR1 is MNHEY, CDR2 SVGAGI. This chain's CDR3 is CASSYRFNVRNTEAFF. CDR3 coding DNA: TGTGCCAGCAGTTACCGCTTTAATGTTCGGAACACTGAAGCTTTCTTT.

This clonotype came up many times. The chain links TRBV6-1 to TRBJ1-1; D is undetermined. CDR1 is MNHNS, CDR2 SASEGT, per germline. Trimming removed 1 base from V and 0 bases from J, with 9 bases in between. This CDR3 has 15 residues. The CDR3 loop is CASSEGRYMNTEAFF. The CDR3 coding sequence is TGTGCCAGCAGTGAAGGCAGGTACATGAACACTGAAGCTTTCTTT.

For this clonotype: This may be a read error, as it is one base from a much larger clone. The chain employs TRBV7-9 and TRBJ1-1; D is unclear. This CDR3 comprises 14 residues. The germline gives CDR1 SEHNR, CDR2 FQNEAQ (reference sequence). The V end lost 5 bases, the J end lost 5 bases, and 15 bases lay between the germline ends. This chain's CDR3 is CASSPGERVTEAFF. CDR3 nucleotide sequence: TGTGCCAGCAGCCCTGGGGAGAGGGTAACTGAAGCTTTCTTT. Supplemented by reference TRBV7-9 and TRBJ1-1, the full variable domain reads DTGVSQNPRHKITKRGQNVTFRCDPISEHNRLYWYRQTLGQGPEFLTYFQNEAQLEKSRLLSDRFSAERPKGSFSTLEIQRTEQGDSAMYLCASSPGERVTEAFFGQGTRLTVV.

This clonotype was seen at least ten times. The V gene is TRBV6-1, the J gene TRBJ1-1; 7 nucleotides line up with TRBD1. With V trimmed by 6 bases and J by 0 bases, 7 bases remained unmatched. Germline V CDR1 and CDR2: MNHNS, SASEGT. CDR3 length: 15 residues. The CDR3 region has the DNA TGTGCCAGCAGGGGACCGGGACAGTTGAACACTGAAGCTTTCTTT. This codes for CASRGPGQLNTEAFF.

The table lists this clonotype with many counts. The chain uses TRBV28 and TRBJ1-1, with D unclear. The V end was cut by 5 bases, the J end by 6 bases, with 10 bases between. CDR1 and CDR2 (germline): MDHEN, SYDVKM. This CDR3 comprises 12 residues. The CDR3 DNA sequence: TGTGCCAGCAGTGGGAATCGGCCTGAAGCTTTCTTT. It codes for CASSGNRPEAFF.

Details on this clonotype: This may be a read error: a much more frequent sequence differs by one nucleotide. The rearrangement links TRBV5-1 to TRBJ1-2; no firm D call. The CDR3 covers 13 residues. From germline, CDR1 is SGHRS and CDR2 YFSETQ. CDR3 sequence: CASSSSLWNGCTF. The CDR3 nucleotides read TGTGCCAGCAGCTCGAGTTTGTGGAATGGCTGCACCTTC.

This clonotype was seen at least ten times. The chain couples TRBV6-2 or TRBV6-3 to TRBJ2-7; D is uncertain. The CDR3 runs to 15 residues. Germline V gene lookup returns CDR1 MNHEY and CDR2 SVGEGT. The V end was cut by 6 bases, the J end by 1 base, with 16 bases between. This CDR3 is CASSTPPSTSYEQYF. The CDR3 bases are TGTGCCAGCAGCACCCCTCCTTCGACATCCTACGAGCAGTACTTC.

This clonotype was recorded many times. CDR3 in amino acids: CASSRISGGGADTQYF. As DNA, the CDR3 is TGTGCCAGCAGCCGTATCTCAGGGGGCGGTGCAGATACGCAGTATTTT. The rearrangement uses TRBV7-9 and TRBJ2-3, with 8 positions matching TRBD1. The CDR3 sequence is 16 residues long. The V and J ends lost 5 bases and 4 bases, in that order; junction bases with no gene match: 11. The germline V gene encodes CDR1 SEHNR and CDR2 FQNEAQ (reference sequence).

This clonotype was counted at least ten times. V and J are TRBV2 and TRBJ2-7; D might be TRBD1 or TRBD2, each matching 5 bases. Germline V gene sequence: CDR1 SNHLY, CDR2 FYNNEI. V lost 5 bases, J lost 3 bases, and 20 bases lay in between. The CDR3 has 16 amino acids. The CDR3 protein is CASSTGPPEGSYEQYF. For the CDR3, the DNA is TGTGCCAGCAGTACCGGGCCCCCCGAGGGGAGCTACGAGCAGTACTTC.

This clonotype was detected a few times. V gene TRBV5-6 combines with J gene TRBJ1-2; D ambiguous. Germline-derived CDR1 and CDR2 are SGHDT and YYEEEE. This CDR3 is built from 17 residues. Trimming removed 0 bases from V and 8 bases from J, with 23 bases in between. CDR3 in amino acids: CASSLVLISGISGGYTF. CDR3 sequence (DNA): TGTGCCAGCAGCTTGGTTTTGATATCGGGAATTTCTGGAGGCTACACCTTC.

This clonotype has ten or more counts. The chain carries TRBV20-1 and TRBJ1-6, with TRBD1 matching over 8 bases. CDR1 and CDR2 (germline): DFQATT, SNEGSKA (reference sequence). This CDR3 has 14 amino acids. After removal of 3 bases from V and 10 bases from J, the junction contained 8 bases not matched to a gene. In DNA, the CDR3 is TGCAGTGCTAGCCTCAGGGGGCCTGGGTCACCCCTCCACTTT. It encodes CSASLRGPGSPLHF.

In its sample, this clonotype was seen many times. The V call is TRBV20-1, the J call TRBJ2-3, with 16 bases fitting TRBD2. Looked up from germline, CDR1 is DFQATT and CDR2 is SNEGSKA (reference sequence). J lost 3 bases, V lost 6 bases, and 12 bases had no gene match. This CDR3 comprises 18 residues. This CDR3 reads CSATGTSGGAFMTDTQYF. CDR3 DNA sequence: TGCAGTGCAACCGGGACTAGCGGGGGGGCCTTTATGACAGATACGCAGTATTTT.

This clonotype came up many times. V and J are TRBV2 and TRBJ1-1; 10 nucleotides align to TRBD1. Germline CDR1 is SNHLY and CDR2 is FYNNEI. The CDR3 runs to 15 residues. V gave up 6 bases and J gave up 0 bases; unmatched junction bases: 4. The CDR3 here is CASRDRGQMNTEAFF. The DNA of the CDR3 is TGTGCCAGCAGAGACAGGGGGCAGATGAACACTGAAGCTTTCTTT.

This sequence joins TRBV28 and TRBJ2-3; no definite D call. In germline, CDR1 is MDHEN, CDR2 SYDVKM. Trimming stripped 3 bases from V and 9 bases from J, with 16 bases between. The CDR3 loop spans 14 amino acids. The CDR3 DNA reads as TGTGCCAGCAGTTTCCCCCAGAGAAGGGAAACGCAGTATTTT. This codes for CASSFPQRRETQYF. The full variable domain, its missing parts supplied by reference TRBV28 and TRBJ2-3, is DVKVTQSSRYLVKRTGEKVFLECVQDMDHENMFWYRQDPGLGLRLIYFSYDVKMKEKGDIPEGYSVSREKKERFSLILESASTNQTSMYLCASSFPQRRETQYFGPGTRLTVL.

This clonotype was counted at least ten times. V gene TRBV12-3 or TRBV12-4 combines with J gene TRBJ2-5; unclear D gene. The CDR3 is 13 amino acids. V lost 6 bases and J lost 3, with 11 bases in between. The CDR3, as DNA: TGTGCCAGCAGAACCCTTGGGGAAGAGACCCAGTACTTC. Protein sequence: CASRTLGEETQYF.

This clonotype appeared many times. DNA for the CDR3: TGTGCCAGCAGCTTACCACAGGGTGAACTGTTTTTT. It is translated as CASSLPQGELFF. The chain has TRBV11-2 and TRBJ1-4, with D possibly TRBD1 on 6 matching bases. Trimming cost V 2 bases and J 12 bases, with 10 bases left between them. The CDR3 loop spans 12 amino acids. The germline V gene encodes CDR1 SGHAT and CDR2 FQNNGV.

The rearrangement joins TRBV12-5 to TRBJ1-1; the D gene is possibly TRBD1 (6 bases). CDR3 length equals 14 residues. Germline-derived CDR1 and CDR2 are LGHNT and FRNRAP. The V gene lost 7 bases and the J gene lost 2 bases, with 14 bases spanning the gap. CDR3 region: CASDPTGKNTEAFF. The CDR3 DNA is TGTGCTAGTGACCCGACAGGAAAAAACACTGAAGCTTTCTTT. The complete variable domain, with remaining parts taken from reference TRBV12-5 and TRBJ1-1, reads DARVTQTPRHKVTEMGQEVTMRCQPILGHNTVFWYRQTMMQGLELLAYFRNRAPLDDSGMPKDRFSAEMPDATLATLKIQPSEPRDSAVYFCASDPTGKNTEAFFGQGTRLTVV.

This clonotype was seen at least ten times. The CDR3 is CASSIRGSWGSNEQFF. DNA for the CDR3: TGTGCCAGCAGCATACGAGGCTCCTGGGGCTCCAATGAGCAGTTCTTC. This sequence joins TRBV7-3 and TRBJ2-1; the D gene is possibly TRBD1 (5 bases). V was trimmed by 5 bases and J by 6 bases, leaving 20 bases between them. The CDR3 contains 16 residues. Germline CDR1 SGHTA, CDR2 FQGTGA. Full variable domain (rest looked up from reference TRBV7-3 and TRBJ2-1): GAGVSQTPSNKVTEKGKYVELRCDPISGHTALYWYRQSLGQGPEFLIYFQGTGAADDSGLPNDRFFAVRPEGSVSTLKIQRTERGDSAVYLCASSIRGSWGSNEQFFGPGTRLTVL.

This clonotype was observed many times. This chain connects TRBV5-1 to TRBJ2-3; D is perhaps TRBD2 (6 bases). The V and J ends lost 4 bases and 1 base respectively, with 16 bases between them. This CDR3 is built from 16 residues. Germline lookup yields CDR1 SGHRS and CDR2 YFSETQ. The CDR3 spells CASSPEGRGGTDTQYF. DNA of the CDR3: TGCGCCAGCAGCCCTGAGGGACGCGGGGGCACAGATACGCAGTATTTT.

V usage is TRBV7-2 and J usage is TRBJ1-1; TRBD1 matches at 10 bases. Germline lookup yields CDR1 SGHTA and CDR2 FQGNSA. The CDR3 length is 17 residues. Unmatched junction bases numbered 11, after V lost 5 bases and J lost 2 bases. The CDR3 bases are TGTGCCAGCAGCCGAGCGGGGACAGGGGTCTCCAACACTGAAGCTTTCTTT. Protein sequence: CASSRAGTGVSNTEAFF.

A word on this clonotype: It may be a read error: a sequence one base away is much more abundant. This rearrangement joins TRBV6-2 or TRBV6-3 to TRBJ2-1; 8 nucleotides align to TRBD2. The CDR3 sequence is 16 residues long. CDR1 and CDR2 (germline): MNHEY, SVGEGT. CDR3 DNA sequence: TGTACCAGCAGGGACAAATCCGGGACTAGTCGGAATGAGCAGTTCTTC. This encodes CTSRDKSGTSRNEQFF.

In its sample, this clonotype was seen many times. The V gene is TRBV18, the J gene TRBJ1-3, with D uncertain. V lost 2 bases and J lost 6, with 26 bases in between. CDR1 is KGHSH, CDR2 LQKENI, per germline. The CDR3 is 19 amino acids. The CDR3 here is CASSPIVVTGASRENTIYF. The CDR3 nucleotides are TGTGCCAGCTCACCAATCGTAGTAACTGGAGCCTCTCGGGAAAACACCATATATTTT. Drawing the rest from reference TRBV18 and TRBJ1-3, the complete variable domain is NAGVMQNPRHLVRRRGQEARLRCSPMKGHSHVYWYRQLPEEGLKFMVYLQKENIIDESGMPKERFSAEFPKEGPSILRIQQVVRGDSAAYFCASSPIVVTGASRENTIYFGEGSWLTVV.

V and J are TRBV20-1 and TRBJ2-2; either TRBD1 or TRBD2 may supply D (5 bases each). The CDR3 loop spans 17 amino acids. Trimming left V 2 bases short and J 0 bases short, with 16 bases between. Germline V gene lookup returns CDR1 DFQATT and CDR2 SNEGSKA (reference sequence). The CDR3 bases are TGCAGTGCTAGACCCGGGACCCGGAATTCGAACACCGGGGAGCTGTTTTTT. Protein product: CSARPGTRNSNTGELFF.

This clonotype was observed at least ten times. This chain links TRBV3-1 with TRBJ1-4; D is perhaps TRBD1 (5 bases). V lost 9 bases and J 8 bases, leaving 19 bases between the germline ends. Germline V gives CDR1 LGHDT, CDR2 YNNKEL (reference sequence). The CDR3 extends over 14 amino acids. CDR3 nucleotide sequence: TGTGCCAGTCAGCCGTCGGGGGGACGGGAAAAACTGTTTTTT. This gives the protein CASQPSGGREKLFF. Combining the CDR3 with reference TRBV3-1 and TRBJ1-4 gives the whole variable domain DTAVSQTPKYLVTQMGNDKSIKCEQNLGHDTMYWYKQDSKKFLKIMFSYNNKELIINETVPNRFSPKSPDKAHLNLHINSLELGDSAVYFCASQPSGGREKLFFGSGTQLSVL.